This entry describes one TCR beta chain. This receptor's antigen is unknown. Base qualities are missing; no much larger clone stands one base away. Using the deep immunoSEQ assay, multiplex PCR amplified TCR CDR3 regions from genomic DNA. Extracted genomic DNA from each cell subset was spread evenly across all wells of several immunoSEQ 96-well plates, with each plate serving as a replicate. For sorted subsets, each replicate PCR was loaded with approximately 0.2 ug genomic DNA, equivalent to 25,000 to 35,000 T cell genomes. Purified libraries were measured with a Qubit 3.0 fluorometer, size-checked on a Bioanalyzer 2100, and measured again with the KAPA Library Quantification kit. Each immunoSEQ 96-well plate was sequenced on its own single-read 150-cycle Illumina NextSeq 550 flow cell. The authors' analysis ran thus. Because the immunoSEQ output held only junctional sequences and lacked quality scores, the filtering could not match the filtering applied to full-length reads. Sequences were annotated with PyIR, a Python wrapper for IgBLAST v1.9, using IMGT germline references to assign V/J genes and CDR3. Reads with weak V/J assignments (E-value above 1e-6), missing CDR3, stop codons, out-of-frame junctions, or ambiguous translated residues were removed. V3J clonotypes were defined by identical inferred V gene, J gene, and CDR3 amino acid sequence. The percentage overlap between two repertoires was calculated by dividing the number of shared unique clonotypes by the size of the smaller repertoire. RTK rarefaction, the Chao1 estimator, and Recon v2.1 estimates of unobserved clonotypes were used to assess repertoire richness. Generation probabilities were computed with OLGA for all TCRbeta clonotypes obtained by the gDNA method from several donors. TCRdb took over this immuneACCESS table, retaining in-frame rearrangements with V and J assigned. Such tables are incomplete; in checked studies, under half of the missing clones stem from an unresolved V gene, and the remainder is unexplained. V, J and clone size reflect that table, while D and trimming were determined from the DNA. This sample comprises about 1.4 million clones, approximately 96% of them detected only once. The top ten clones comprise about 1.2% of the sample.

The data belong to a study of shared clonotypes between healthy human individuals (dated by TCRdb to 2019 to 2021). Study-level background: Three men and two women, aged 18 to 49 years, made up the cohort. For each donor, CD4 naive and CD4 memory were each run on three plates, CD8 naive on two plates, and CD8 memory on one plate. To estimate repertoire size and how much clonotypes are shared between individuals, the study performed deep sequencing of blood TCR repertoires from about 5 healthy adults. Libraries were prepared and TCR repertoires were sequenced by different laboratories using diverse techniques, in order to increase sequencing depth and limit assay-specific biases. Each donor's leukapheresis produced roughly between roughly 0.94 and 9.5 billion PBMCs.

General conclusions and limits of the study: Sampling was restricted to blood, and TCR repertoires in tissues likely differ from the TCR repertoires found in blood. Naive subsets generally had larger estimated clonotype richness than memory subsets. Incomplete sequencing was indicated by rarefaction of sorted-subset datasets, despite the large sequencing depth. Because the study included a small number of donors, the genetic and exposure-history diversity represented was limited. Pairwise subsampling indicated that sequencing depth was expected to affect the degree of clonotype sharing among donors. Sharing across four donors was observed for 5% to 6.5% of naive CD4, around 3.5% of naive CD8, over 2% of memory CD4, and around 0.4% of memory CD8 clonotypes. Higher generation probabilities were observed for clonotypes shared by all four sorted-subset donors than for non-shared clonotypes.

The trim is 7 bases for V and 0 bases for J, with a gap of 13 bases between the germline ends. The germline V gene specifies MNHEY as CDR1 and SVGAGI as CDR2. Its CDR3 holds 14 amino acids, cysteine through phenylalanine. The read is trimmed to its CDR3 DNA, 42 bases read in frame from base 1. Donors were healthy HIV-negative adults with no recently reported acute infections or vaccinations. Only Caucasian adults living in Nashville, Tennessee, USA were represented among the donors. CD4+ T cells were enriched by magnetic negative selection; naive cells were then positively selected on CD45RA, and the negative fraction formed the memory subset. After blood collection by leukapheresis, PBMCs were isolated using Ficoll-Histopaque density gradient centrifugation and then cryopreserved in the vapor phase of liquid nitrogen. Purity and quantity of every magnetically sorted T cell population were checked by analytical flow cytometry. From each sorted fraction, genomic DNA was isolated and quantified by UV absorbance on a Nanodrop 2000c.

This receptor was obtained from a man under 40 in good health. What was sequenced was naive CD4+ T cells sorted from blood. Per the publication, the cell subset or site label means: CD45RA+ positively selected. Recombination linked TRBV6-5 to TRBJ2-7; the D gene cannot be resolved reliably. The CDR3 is CASTRTQHSYEQYF. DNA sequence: TGTGCCAGCACAAGGACCCAACACTCCTACGAGCAGTACTTC.